A single sample is the source of the 5 T cell receptor beta chains below, sequenced in a study of cytomegalovirus exposure and HLA in healthy donors. Here immunoSEQ multiplex PCR was the method, and the copy in TCRdb shows in-frame clones only, minus some. The sample consists of tens of thousands of clones, roughly 96% of them appearing once. Source material: PBMCs. The receptors come from a man aged 18-30 years in good health and CMV-seronegative.

The rearrangement links TRBV2 to TRBJ1-4, with 7 bases fitting TRBD1. Germline V gene data show CDR1 as SNHLY and CDR2 as FYNNEI. The CDR3 is 19 amino acids. The V and J ends lost 4 bases and 0 bases, in that order; junction bases with no gene match: 14. The CDR3 region is CASSGDSVFSIATNEKLFF. The CDR3 coding sequence is TGTGCCAGCAGTGGGGACAGCGTATTTAGTATTGCAACTAATGAAAAACTGTTTTTT.

With respect to this clone: This sample includes further DNA sequences coding for the same CDR3. The gene calls are TRBV19 and TRBJ1-2; D gene uncertain. V was trimmed by 2 bases and J by 2 bases, leaving 6 bases between them. The CDR3 sequence is 13 residues long. Per germline, CDR1 LNHDA and CDR2 SQIVND (reference sequence). In DNA, the CDR3 is TGTGCCAGTAGTATATCACAGAACTATGGCTACACCTTC. It yields the protein CASSISQNYGYTF.

The chain has TRBV18 and TRBJ1-4, with TRBD1 identical over 8 bases. V lost 3 bases and J lost 6; bases outside the gene matches: 12. The CDR3 covers 17 residues. The germline V gene has CDR1 KGHSH and CDR2 LQKENI. Here the CDR3 reads CASSPGSKQGVDEKLFF. CDR3 nucleotide sequence: TGTGCCAGCTCACCTGGGTCGAAACAGGGGGTTGATGAAAAACTGTTTTTT.

This chain joins TRBV28 and TRBJ1-1, with D possibly matching TRBD1 (6 bases). Trimming took off 3 bases at V and 5 bases at J, with 16 bases between the two ends. CDR3 length equals 15 residues. Germline-derived CDR1 and CDR2 are MDHEN and SYDVKM. The CDR3 bases are TGTGCCAGCAGTTTCAGGGGCGTTCGGGATACTGAAGCTTTCTTT. Its protein is CASSFRGVRDTEAFF.

V and J are TRBV30 and TRBJ2-7, with 9 positions matching TRBD1. Germline lookup yields CDR1 GTSNPN and CDR2 SVGIG (reference sequence). The CDR3 contains 14 residues. J was trimmed by 3 bases and V by 5 bases; bases with no gene match: 8. This CDR3 reads CAWSAGTGIYEQYF. The CDR3 nucleotides are TGTGCCTGGTCCGCCGGGACAGGGATCTACGAGCAGTACTTC.